This TCR beta chain was sequenced during a study of T cell responses to AZD1222 COVID-19 vaccine. Overall study: Second doses were pooled across both intervals (about 4 or about 12 weeks). Findings of the study overall: Dominant at 160-218 and 743-854, vaccine-associated CD4 TCRs also spanned spike. Close to half of all spike-specific TCRs reportedly target regions of the variants that are unmutated. Most donors were white British, females outnumbered males, and clonal diversity was possibly underestimated.

Profiling relied on immunoSEQ multiplex PCR, and the TCRdb table lists in-frame clones only, not all of them. The table lists approximately 200,000 clones, roughly 93% of them singletons, with 9.2% in the top ten. This clone occurred once. Its matching antigen is unknown. Germline V gene sequence: CDR1 MGHRA, CDR2 YSYEKL. Between the trimmed V and J ends, which lost 0 bases and 5 bases, there was a span of 8 bases. The CDR3 extends over 13 amino acids. The specimen was peripheral blood, collected on day 0 of AZD1222 vaccination. The sequence was obtained from an adult in good health. The rearrangement links TRBV4-1 to TRBJ2-7; D remains unclear. The CDR3 DNA reads as TGCGCCAGCAGCCAAGATTTTGGAGACGAGCAGTACTTC. Its protein is CASSQDFGDEQYF.